This TCR beta chain comes out of a study of T cells in Graves' hyperthyroidism and ophthalmopathy. Amplification targeted TCR beta CDR3 regions from RNA transcripts. HTBI primers were the set used in a first-round RT-PCR of the TCR CDR3. Each CDR3 protein gets one entry after TCRdb re-called the multiplex PCR reads with MiXCR. The repertoire holds approximately 430,000 distinct CDR3 sequences, with around a sixth as singletons. This clonotype was observed many times. Antigen specificity is unknown. This CDR3 spans 18 amino acids. Germline V gives CDR1 SGHNT, CDR2 YYREEE (reference sequence). The ends lost 0 bases at V and 2 bases at J; junction bases unmatched: 11. General observations from the study: The authors' 13 V-J model separated ophthalmopathy from stable hyperthyroidism.

The TCR originated in a woman under 30 with Graves' hyperthyroidism. The chain is built from TRBV5-4 and TRBJ2-7, with 10 bases fitting TRBD2. The sample was blood. DNA of the CDR3: TGTGCCAGCAGCTTGGATGGCCTAGCGGGGGCTCAACCCTACGAGCAGTACTTC. The encoded protein is CASSLDGLAGAQPYEQYF.